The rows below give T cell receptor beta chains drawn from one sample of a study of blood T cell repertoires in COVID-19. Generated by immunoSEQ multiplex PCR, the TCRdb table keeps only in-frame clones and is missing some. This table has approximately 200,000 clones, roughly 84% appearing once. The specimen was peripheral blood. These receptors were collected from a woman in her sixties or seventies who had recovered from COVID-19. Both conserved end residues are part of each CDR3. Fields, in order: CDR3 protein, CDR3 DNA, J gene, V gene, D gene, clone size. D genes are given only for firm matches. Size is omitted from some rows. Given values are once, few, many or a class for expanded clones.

CASTPGELFF	TGTGCCAGCACCCCGGGGGAGCTGTTTTTT	TRBJ2-2	TRBV7-9	NA	NA
CASSVAGAADTQYF	TGCGCCAGCAGCGTAGCGGGGGCCGCGGATACGCAGTATTTT	TRBJ2-3	TRBV5-1	TRBD2	NA
CASSLMSDTIYF	TGTGCCAGCAGCTTAATGAGCGACACCATATATTTT	TRBJ1-3	TRBV7-9	NA	NA
CASSITGVNEKLFF	TGTGCCAGTAGTATTACAGGGGTTAATGAAAAACTGTTTTTT	TRBJ1-4	TRBV19	TRBD1	NA
CASGLTGKGSYEQYF	TGTGCTAGTGGTTTGACTGGGAAGGGGTCCTACGAGCAGTACTTC	TRBJ2-7	TRBV12-5	NA	NA
CSASSGTGHGIF	TGCAGTGCTAGTTCAGGGACAGGCCATGGGATTTTT	TRBJ2-3	TRBV20-1	TRBD1	NA
CAISTDKTYEQYF	TGTGCCATCAGTACAGATAAGACCTACGAGCAGTACTTC	TRBJ2-7	TRBV10-3	NA	NA
CASRTTSGGGELFF	TGTGCCAGCAGGACGACTAGCGGGGGCGGGGAGCTGTTTTTT	TRBJ2-2	TRBV7-9	TRBD2	NA
CASGTGGGEQYF	TGTGCCAGCGGGACAGGGGGCGGCGAGCAGTACTTC	TRBJ2-7	TRBV9	TRBD1	NA
CASTGQPGGTDTQYF	TGTGCCAGCACAGGACAGCCAGGGGGCACAGATACGCAGTATTTT	TRBJ2-3	TRBV6-5	NA	NA
CASRPGGDPYEQYF	TGTGCCAGCAGACCAGGGGGCGACCCCTACGAGCAGTACTTC	TRBJ2-7	TRBV6-5	TRBD1	NA
CASSTGQPTEAFF	TGTGCCAGCAGCACGGGACAGCCCACTGAAGCTTTCTTT	TRBJ1-1	TRBV13	TRBD1	NA
CASSRRDTVNTEAFF	TGCGCCAGCAGCCGCCGCGATACAGTTAACACTGAAGCTTTCTTT	TRBJ1-1	TRBV4-1	NA	few
CASSPGSWSSGEAIAGELFF	TGTGCCAGCAGTCCGGGATCTTGGTCCAGCGGGGAGGCGATCGCCGGGGAGCTGTTTTTT	TRBJ2-2	TRBV6-2/TRBV6-3	TRBD2	NA
CASRETGVGEKLFF	TGTGCCAGCAGGGAAACAGGGGTGGGGGAAAAACTGTTTTTT	TRBJ1-4	TRBV2	TRBD1	NA
CASSPRPGQEDNEQFF	TGTGCCAGCAGCCCAAGGCCGGGACAGGAAGACAATGAGCAGTTCTTC	TRBJ2-1	TRBV6-2/TRBV6-3	TRBD1	NA
CASSPPGQGYGYTF	TGTGCCAGCAGCCCCCCGGGACAGGGCTATGGCTACACCTTC	TRBJ1-2	TRBV5-5	TRBD1	NA
CASSLSRQDEAFF	TGTGCCAGCAGCTTAAGTCGGCAGGATGAAGCTTTCTTT	TRBJ1-1	TRBV7-3	NA	NA
CASREAGDYSYEQYF	TGTGCCAGCAGGGAGGCCGGGGACTACTCCTACGAGCAGTACTTC	TRBJ2-7	TRBV2	TRBD2	NA
CATSRDRGLPNTGELFF	TGTGCCACCAGCAGAGATCGCGGCCTTCCGAACACCGGGGAGCTGTTTTTT	TRBJ2-2	TRBV15	NA	NA
CASSFSTGGMNTEAFF	TGCGCCAGCAGCTTTTCGACAGGGGGCATGAACACTGAAGCTTTCTTT	TRBJ1-1	TRBV5-1	TRBD1	NA
CASSEYLSEQYF	TGTGCCAGCAGTGAGTACTTATCCGAGCAGTACTTC	TRBJ2-7	TRBV2	NA	few
CASSLVGGPIFNYGYTF	TGTGCCAGCAGCTTAGTCGGGGGGCCTATCTTTAACTATGGCTACACCTTC	TRBJ1-2	TRBV11-2	NA	NA
CASRETGTNTDTQYF	TGTGCCAGCAGAGAAACCGGGACTAACACAGATACGCAGTATTTT	TRBJ2-3	TRBV5-4	TRBD2	NA
CASSINGPQPQHF	TGTGCCAGTAGTATAAATGGGCCTCAGCCCCAGCATTTT	TRBJ1-5	TRBV19	NA	NA
CASSQGLRGNTGELFF	TGTGCCAGCAGCCAAGGTTTACGGGGGAACACCGGGGAGCTGTTTTTT	TRBJ2-2	TRBV4-2	NA	NA
CASSLGSSGANVLTF	TGCGCCAGCAGCTTGGGCAGCTCTGGGGCCAACGTCCTGACTTTC	TRBJ2-6	TRBV5-1	NA	NA
CASEDSTNQPQHF	TGTGCCAGCGAGGACAGCACAAATCAGCCCCAGCATTTT	TRBJ1-5	TRBV28	NA	NA
CASSSRGGAYQETQYF	TGTGCCAGCAGCTCTCGGGGGGGGGCCTACCAAGAGACCCAGTACTTC	TRBJ2-5	TRBV7-2	TRBD2	NA
CAWSIDQETQYF	TGTGCCTGGAGTATAGATCAAGAGACCCAGTACTTC	TRBJ2-5	TRBV30	NA	NA
CASSPSPGLASETQYF	TGTGCCAGCTCACCATCCCCGGGACTAGCCAGTGAGACCCAGTACTTC	TRBJ2-5	TRBV18	TRBD2	NA
CASSQEYRDYGYTF	TGTGCCAGCAGCCAAGAATACAGGGACTATGGCTACACCTTC	TRBJ1-2	TRBV4-2	NA	few
CSVLGTAQETQYF	TGCAGCGTGCTCGGGACAGCCCAAGAGACCCAGTACTTC	TRBJ2-5	TRBV29-1	TRBD1	NA
CASSLALAGVDHEQFF	TGTGCCAGCAGCTTAGCCCTAGCGGGGGTAGATCATGAGCAGTTCTTC	TRBJ2-1	TRBV13	TRBD2	once
CASSPSDRGTYEQYF	TGTGCCAGCTCACCAAGCGACAGGGGAACCTACGAGCAGTACTTC	TRBJ2-7	TRBV18	TRBD1	once
CASRHPLQGLEQFF	TGTGCCAGCAGACATCCTCTACAGGGGCTCGAGCAGTTCTTC	TRBJ2-1	TRBV2	TRBD1	once
CASSERGGESEAFF	TGTGCCAGCAGTGAACGAGGGGGGGAGAGTGAAGCTTTCTTT	TRBJ1-1	TRBV2	NA	NA
CASSQGGLAGINTGELFF	TGCGCCAGCAGCCAAGGGGGACTAGCGGGAATCAACACCGGGGAGCTGTTTTTT	TRBJ2-2	TRBV4-1	TRBD2	NA
CASRPDRLYGYTF	TGTGCCAGCAGGCCCGACAGGCTCTATGGCTACACCTTC	TRBJ1-2	TRBV12-1	NA	few
CASSLGGSGGRETQYF	TGCGCCAGCAGCTTGGGTGGTAGCGGGGGGCGAGAGACCCAGTACTTC	TRBJ2-5	TRBV5-1	TRBD2	NA
CASSTGGREKLFF	TGTGCCAGCAGTACAGGGGGGAGGGAAAAACTGTTTTTT	TRBJ1-4	TRBV2	TRBD1	NA
CASIRGSMDVSTDTQYF	TGTGCCAGTATACGGGGTAGCATGGACGTAAGCACAGATACGCAGTATTTT	TRBJ2-3	TRBV19	NA	NA
CASSLRDSSYEQYF	TGCGCCAGCAGCCTCCGGGACAGCTCCTACGAGCAGTACTTC	TRBJ2-7	TRBV4-3	TRBD1	NA
CSVLQGASYGYTF	TGCAGCGTTTTACAGGGGGCTAGCTATGGCTACACCTTC	TRBJ1-2	TRBV29-1	TRBD1	NA
CASSLVSSGTYEQYF	TGTGCCAGCAGCTTAGTTTCTAGCGGAACCTACGAGCAGTACTTC	TRBJ2-7	TRBV11-2	TRBD2	NA
CASTQRGAETQYF	TGTGCCAGCACCCAGCGGGGGGCCGAGACCCAGTACTTC	TRBJ2-5	TRBV12-3/TRBV12-4	TRBD2	NA
CASSPPLAASYNEQFF	TGTGCCAGCTCACCACCGCTAGCCGCCTCCTACAATGAGCAGTTCTTC	TRBJ2-1	TRBV18	NA	NA